The present T cell receptor (beta chain) was sequenced within a study of blood T cell repertoires in COVID-19. Turning to the study itself: From the United States, Italy and Spain came samples of acute and convalescent COVID-19. Nucleic acid was either cDNA or gDNA, and it came from T cells, B-cell-depleted T cells, or PBMCs.

This CDR3 has 13 amino acids. Trimming removed 4 bases from V and 1 base from J; junction bases left unmatched: 1. CDR1 and CDR2 from the germline V gene are SGHRS and YFSETQ. Under the authors' procedure: Amplification of reference gene primers provided the estimated nucleated cell counts. Assay: immunoSEQ multiplex PCR; the TCRdb copy retains only in-frame clones and omits some. For V, J and clone size, that table is used; D and trimming come from the DNA. The profile covers 130,000 to 150,000 clones, with about nine tenths appearing a single time and about 2.5% taken by the ten largest. This sequence originates from a human donor in a cohort sampled during active COVID-19. Material for sequencing was peripheral blood. The J gene is TRBJ2-5, the V gene TRBV5-1; 7 bases are a match to TRBD1. This CDR3 is CASSRDSQETQYF. The CDR3 coding sequence is TGCGCCAGCAGCAGGGACAGCCAAGAGACCCAGTACTTC.